Presented here are 5 T cell receptor beta chains from one specimen sequenced in a study of a mutant IDH1 vaccine in newly diagnosed glioma (dated by TCRdb to the early 2020s). For these receptors, no antigen is known. The library relied on the immunoSEQ multiplex PCR assay. TCRdb limited this immuneACCESS table to in-frame rearrangements with V and J called. A share of clones is missing; checked studies link under half to unresolved V genes, and the rest is unexplained. Recorded for this sample are around 120,000 clones; 80% of them occurred a single time. The ten largest account for 5% to 7% of the sample. In light of the paper, this sample's time point label describes: week 11, during vaccination. A 20-mer mutant IDH1 peptide at 300 micrograms in Montanide made up each vaccine dose, which was injected subcutaneously together with topical imiquimod. Sequencing used PBMCs, obtained from a glioma patient whose treatment included an IDH1 peptide vaccine. The receptors were sampled from a man aged 40-49 years with glioma.

The rearrangement uses TRBV6-1 and TRBJ1-5, with no clear D. Trimming removed 6 bases from V and 2 bases from J, with 14 bases in between. CDR1 is MNHNS, CDR2 SASEGT, per germline. CDR3 length: 15 amino acids. The DNA of the CDR3 is TGTGCCAGCAGGATACAGTCCCTTGGCAATCAGCCCCAGCATTTT. Translation gives CASRIQSLGNQPQHF.

The chain has TRBV5-1 and TRBJ1-6; TRBD1 matches at 9 bases. Germline trimming cut 0 bases from V and 14 bases from J; bases unmatched to any gene: 6. The CDR3 covers 14 residues. CDR1 and CDR2 from the germline V gene are SGHRS and YFSETQ. The CDR3 nucleotides read TGCGCCAGCAGCTTGGAGGGACAGGGAGTCACCCTCCACTTT. Its protein product is CASSLEGQGVTLHF. Full variable domain (outside the CDR3, taken from reference TRBV5-1 and TRBJ1-6): KAGVTQTPRYLIKTRGQQVTLSCSPISGHRSVSWYQQTPGQGLQFLFEYFSETQRNKGNFPGRFSGRQFSNSRSEMNVSTLELGDSALYLCASSLEGQGVTLHFGNGTRLTVT.

J is TRBJ2-7 and V is TRBV5-4; 13 positions agree with TRBD2. V gave up 10 bases and J gave up 4 bases; unmatched junction bases: 5. CDR3 size: 13 residues. Per germline, CDR1 SGHNT and CDR2 YYREEE (reference sequence). The CDR3 sequence: CAYGGLAGYEQYF. CDR3 DNA sequence: TGTGCCTATGGGGGACTAGCGGGATACGAGCAGTACTTC.

This clone was recorded once. The rearrangement uses TRBV7-9 and TRBJ2-1, with D possibly matching TRBD2 (5 bases). Germline V gene lookup returns CDR1 SEHNR and CDR2 FQNEAQ (reference sequence). Deletions cut 5 bases from V and 4 bases from J, with 15 bases between. CDR3 length equals 15 residues. This chain's CDR3 is CASSRSGTLYNEQFF. The DNA for the CDR3 is TGTGCCAGCAGCCGAAGCGGTACATTGTACAATGAGCAGTTCTTC.

V and J are TRBV11-2 and TRBJ1-4; TRBD1 is a possible D gene (6 bases). The CDR3 length is 17 residues. CDR1 is SGHAT and CDR2 is FQNNGV in the germline V gene. V was shortened by 5 bases and J by 7 bases, with 23 bases between the two germline ends. CDR3 in DNA: TGTGCCAGCAGCCGACGGGACAAGACACTCGGAGGTGAAAAACTGTTTTTT. Translated, it gives CASSRRDKTLGGEKLFF.